This record concerns one T cell receptor beta chain sequence. The sample comes from a study of shared clonotypes between healthy human individuals. The CDR3 contains 15 residues. Terminally differentiated effector memory CD45RA+ cells were excluded by CCR7 positive selection of CD45RO-negative cells. TCRdb keeps only in-frame clones here, not all; method: immunoSEQ multiplex PCR. The data contain more than 500,000 clones, about 95% of them singletons. Source material: naive CD8+ T cells sorted from blood. The chain couples TRBV21-1 to TRBJ2-5; TRBD1, the table's D call, lacks a check against the DNA. TRBV21-1 is described as a pseudogene. The TCR originated in a woman aged 25 to 39 in good health. CDR3 loop: CASSRRRQGRETQYF. As DNA, the CDR3 is TGTGCCAGCAGCAGACGTCGACAGGGACGGGAGACCCAGTACTTC.